This T cell receptor (beta chain) was captured by sequencing in a study of Ad26.COV2.S vaccination and SARS-CoV-2 variants. Looking at the study overall: Vaccine-arm donor from the placebo-controlled COV1001 Ad26.COV2.S trial.

TCRdb's copy holds only in-frame clones and misses some; the assay was immunoSEQ multiplex PCR. The profile shows roughly 420,000 clones, roughly 90% of them singletons. Germline CDR1 SNHLY, CDR2 FYNNEI. V lost 2 bases to trimming and J lost 7 bases, with 7 bases between them. This CDR3 spans 12 amino acids. Treatment of the sample: 19 received Ad26.COV2.S at low or high dose, single or two shots; 5 received placebo; per-sample allocation not given. It was on day 63 after the first vaccine or placebo injection that samples were taken. This TCR was recovered from a person between 18 and 65 years old who received the Ad26.COV2.S COVID-19 vaccine or a placebo. The sample in question was peripheral blood, obtained in a trial of Ad26.COV2.S vaccine versus placebo. The rearrangement joins TRBV2 to TRBJ2-3, with unresolved D. The CDR3 protein is CASSENRNTQYF. Written as DNA, the CDR3 is TGTGCCAGCAGTGAAAACCGGAATACGCAGTATTTT.